What follows are 7 T cell receptor beta chains derived from one specimen sequenced in a study of early T cells in non-severe SARS-CoV-2 infection. MiXCR, run by TCRdb on the 5' RACE reads, gives a single entry per CDR3 protein. Among some 83,000 distinct CDR3 sequences listed, roughly 10% were seen once. The specimen was whole blood, collected at baseline. Receptors were obtained from an adult who was a healthcare worker with PCR-confirmed SARS-CoV-2 infection or an uninfected control (not recorded which).

Many counts were recorded for this clonotype. The chain carries TRBV15 and TRBJ1-1; 8 bases match TRBD1. The V and J ends lost 4 bases and 0 bases, in that order; junction bases with no gene match: 4. This CDR3 region has 15 residues. Germline V gene lookup returns CDR1 LNHNV and CDR2 YYDKDF (reference sequence). DNA for the CDR3: TGTGCCACCAGCATTGCGGGACAGGTGAACACTGAAGCTTTCTTT. Protein sequence: CATSIAGQVNTEAFF.

In its sample, this clonotype was seen many times. This chain uses TRBV7-2 with TRBJ2-3; D might be TRBD2 (6 bases). The CDR3 loop spans 14 amino acids. Germline V CDR1 and CDR2: SGHTA, FQGNSA. V lost 1 base and J lost 6, with 11 bases in between. The CDR3 bases are TGTGCCAGCAGCTTAGGCGGGAACCGGGATACGCAGTATTTT. It translates to CASSLGGNRDTQYF.

The chain employs TRBV28 and TRBJ1-1; 8 bases agree with TRBD1. CDR1 MDHEN and CDR2 SYDVKM come from the germline V gene. V lost 10 bases to trimming and J lost 4 bases; unmatched junction nucleotides: 14. This CDR3 has 15 amino acids. The DNA for the CDR3 is TGTGCCACCAAAATGTCGACAGGGGAGCTCACTGAAGCTTTCTTT. Translating gives CATKMSTGELTEAFF.

This clonotype was detected ten times or more. V usage is TRBV30 and J usage is TRBJ2-3; 13 bases line up with TRBD2. This CDR3 contains 16 residues. Germline V gives CDR1 GTSNPN, CDR2 SVGIG (reference sequence). V dropped 4 bases and J dropped 2; count of bases not matched to a gene: 6. CDR3 in amino acids: CAWTRGTSGATDTQYF. The CDR3 nucleotides read TGTGCCTGGACCCGTGGGACTAGCGGGGCCACAGATACGCAGTATTTT.

This clonotype came up a few times. The rearrangement uses TRBV6-6 and TRBJ1-2; D not certain. This CDR3 has 14 residues. Deletions cut 7 bases from V and 1 base from J, with 13 bases between. CDR1 MNHNY and CDR2 SVGAGI come from the germline V gene (reference sequence). The CDR3 region has the DNA TGTGCCAGCACCCCCAACCACTTTAACTATGGCTACACCTTC. As protein: CASTPNHFNYGYTF.

The gene calls are TRBV20-1 and TRBJ2-1; tentatively, D is TRBD2 (5 bases). Looked up from germline, CDR1 is DFQATT and CDR2 is SNEGSKA (reference sequence). V was shortened by 5 bases and J by 1 base, with 9 bases between the two germline ends. The CDR3 consists of 13 residues. The CDR3 reads CSAPRTSYNEQFF. The CDR3 region has the DNA TGCAGTGCTCCCCGGACTTCCTACAATGAGCAGTTCTTC.

This clonotype occurred many times. The chain couples TRBV27 to TRBJ2-7, with 7 bases aligning to TRBD1. V was pared by 7 bases and J by 2 bases, with 5 bases of the junction left unmatched. Germline CDR1 is MNHEY and CDR2 is SMNVEV (reference sequence). The CDR3 runs to 13 residues. The DNA for the CDR3 is TGTGCCAGCAAACGACAGGGAACCTACGAGCAGTACTTC. As protein: CASKRQGTYEQYF.